This T cell receptor (beta chain) was recovered during a study of T cells in Graves' hyperthyroidism and ophthalmopathy. CDR1 and CDR2 (germline): SEHNR, FQNEAQ (reference sequence). There are 13 residues in the CDR3. Trimming took 10 bases from V and 5 from J; bases not matched to a gene: 8. TCR beta CDR3 region amplification was performed from RNA transcripts. Researchers ran a first-round RT-PCR on the TCR CDR3 using the HTBI primer set. In TCRdb, the multiplex PCR reads were re-called with MiXCR into one record per CDR3 protein. The sample has about 59,000 distinct CDR3 sequences, under 70% seen once. In this sample, this clonotype turned up many times.

The origin of this receptor is a woman aged 55-70 years with Graves' ophthalmopathy. J is TRBJ2-5 and V is TRBV7-9, with 9 bases matching TRBD2. The source material was blood. The CDR3 DNA follows: TGTGCCACCTTGGCGGGGGGGCTGGAGACCCAGTACTTC. Translating it yields CATLAGGLETQYF.